Shown below are 2 T cell receptor beta chains from a single sample sequenced in a study of blood T cell repertoires in COVID-19. Produced via immunoSEQ multiplex PCR; TCRdb's table is partial and in-frame only. In the table there are about 200,000 clones, approximately 78% of which are singletons. The sample consisted of peripheral blood. These receptors came from a woman of 80 years or more with acute or convalescent COVID-19.

This clone was seen a single time. V and J are TRBV19 and TRBJ1-2; TRBD1 is a possible D gene (6 bases). V was trimmed by 5 bases and J by 8 bases, leaving 15 bases between them. Germline V gene lookup returns CDR1 LNHDA and CDR2 SQIVND (reference sequence). The CDR3 consists of 13 residues. This chain's CDR3 is CASSGTRTAGYTF. The DNA of the CDR3 is TGTGCCAGTAGTGGGACCAGGACAGCCGGCTACACCTTC. The full variable domain, its missing parts supplied by reference TRBV19 and TRBJ1-2, is DGGITQSPKYLFRKEGQNVTLSCEQNLNHDAMYWYRQDPGQGLRLIYYSQIVNDFQKGDIAEGYSVSREKKESFPLTVTSAQKNPTAFYLCASSGTRTAGYTFGSGTRLTVV.

V usage is TRBV19 and J usage is TRBJ2-2, with a tentative D call TRBD1 (5 bases). The germline V gene encodes CDR1 LNHDA and CDR2 SQIVND (reference sequence). The CDR3 sequence is 14 residues long. The V and J ends lost 7 bases and 3 bases respectively, with 12 bases between them. Written as DNA, the CDR3 is TGTGCCAGTACTGGGGCGAGATACACCGGGGAGCTGTTTTTT. Translating it yields CASTGARYTGELFF. The full variable domain, in which reference TRBV19 and TRBJ2-2 provide the parts outside the CDR3, is DGGITQSPKYLFRKEGQNVTLSCEQNLNHDAMYWYRQDPGQGLRLIYYSQIVNDFQKGDIAEGYSVSREKKESFPLTVTSAQKNPTAFYLCASTGARYTGELFFGEGSRLTVL.